The rows below give T cell receptor beta chains drawn from one sample of a study of Graves' ophthalmopathy and Graves' hyperthyroidism. One entry per CDR3 protein, called by TCRdb with MiXCR from the multiplex PCR reads. The sample shows 170,000 or so distinct CDR3 sequences, 30% to 45% of them seen only once. What was sequenced was peripheral blood. All receptors come from a woman in her forties with Graves' ophthalmopathy. CDR3s include the opening cysteine and the closing phenylalanine or tryptophan. The D gene is left open where the match is weak. The size entry is marked missing in some rows and otherwise reads once, few, many or a size class.

clone size: .; J gene: TRBJ2-4; V gene: TRBV30; D gene: .; CDR3 DNA: TGTGCCTGGTGGACTGAAGGGCTCTTC; CDR3 protein: CAWWTEGLF
clone size: .; J gene: TRBJ1-2; V gene: TRBV7-2; D gene: TRBD1; CDR3 DNA: TGTGCCAGCAGCCGATCCACAGGGGACTACACCTTC; CDR3 protein: CASSRSTGDYTF
clone size: medium-sized; J gene: TRBJ2-7; V gene: TRBV20-1; D gene: TRBD2; CDR3 DNA: TGCAGTGCGTGGACTAGCGGGAGGCCTGCCTACGAGCAGTACTTC; CDR3 protein: CSAWTSGRPAYEQYF
clone size: few; J gene: TRBJ2-5; V gene: TRBV6-1; D gene: .; CDR3 DNA: TGTGCCAGCATGATGACACTGTACCAAGAGACCCAGTACTTC; CDR3 protein: CASMMTLYQETQYF
clone size: .; J gene: TRBJ2-7; V gene: TRBV10-1; D gene: .; CDR3 DNA: TGCGCCAGCAGTAAGGGGGTCCGTCCGGGGGCCTACGAGCAGTACTTC; CDR3 protein: CASSKGVRPGAYEQYF
clone size: .; J gene: TRBJ2-7; V gene: TRBV12-3/TRBV12-4; D gene: TRBD2; CDR3 DNA: TGTGCCAGCAGGCCCGGACTAGCGCCCAGGTTCAAGCAGTACTTC; CDR3 protein: CASRPGLAPRFKQYF
clone size: .; J gene: TRBJ2-7; V gene: TRBV4-1; D gene: .; CDR3 DNA: TGCGCCAGCAGCCAAAGATGGGACGCCTACGAGCAGTACTTC; CDR3 protein: CASSQRWDAYEQYF
clone size: many; J gene: TRBJ2-2; V gene: TRBV6-1; D gene: TRBD2; CDR3 DNA: TGTGCCGTCAGCGGGGCGAACGGGGAGCTGTTTTTT; CDR3 protein: CAVSGANGELFF
clone size: many; J gene: TRBJ2-2; V gene: TRBV3-1; D gene: .; CDR3 DNA: TGTGCCAGCAGCCAACTGACCGGGGAGCTGTTTTTT; CDR3 protein: CASSQLTGELFF
clone size: many; J gene: TRBJ1-5; V gene: TRBV19; D gene: .; CDR3 DNA: TGTGCCAGTAGTATTTCGGGGGTAGGGAAGCCCCAGCATTTT; CDR3 protein: CASSISGVGKPQHF
clone size: many; J gene: TRBJ1-6; V gene: TRBV3-1; D gene: .; CDR3 DNA: TGTGCCAGCAGCGCCCTAGGGCCGATGTCTGATTCACCCCTCCACTTT; CDR3 protein: CASSALGPMSDSPLHF
clone size: few; J gene: TRBJ2-6; V gene: TRBV2; D gene: .; CDR3 DNA: TGTGCCAGAGGGTCTGGGGCCAACGTCCTGACTTTC; CDR3 protein: CARGSGANVLTF
clone size: many; J gene: TRBJ2-7; V gene: TRBV6-2/TRBV6-3; D gene: .; CDR3 DNA: TGTGCCAGCAATTATCGACAGGGAGGCTACGAGCAGTACTTC; CDR3 protein: CASNYRQGGYEQYF
clone size: .; J gene: TRBJ1-6; V gene: TRBV12-3/TRBV12-4; D gene: TRBD1; CDR3 DNA: TGTGCCAGCCGGGACAGCGAATTTTCACCCCTCCACTTT; CDR3 protein: CASRDSEFSPLHF
clone size: many; J gene: TRBJ2-2; V gene: TRBV6-2/TRBV6-3; D gene: TRBD2; CDR3 DNA: TGTGCCAGCCAACCGGTGTCGGGGGGCACCGGGGAGCTGTTTTTT; CDR3 protein: CASQPVSGGTGELFF
clone size: .; J gene: TRBJ2-7; V gene: TRBV6-2/TRBV6-3; D gene: .; CDR3 DNA: TGTGCCAGCAGTTACCTCGGGCGATCGAGCTCCTACGAGCAGTACTTC; CDR3 protein: CASSYLGRSSSYEQYF
clone size: .; J gene: TRBJ1-5; V gene: TRBV20-1; D gene: TRBD1; CDR3 DNA: TGCAGTGCTAGAGATCAGGGGGGGTATCAGCCCCAGCATTTT; CDR3 protein: CSARDQGGYQPQHF
clone size: .; J gene: TRBJ2-7; V gene: TRBV19; D gene: .; CDR3 DNA: TGTGCCAGTAGTATAGACAGAGGTGGGGGCGAGCAGTACTTC; CDR3 protein: CASSIDRGGGEQYF
clone size: .; J gene: TRBJ2-5; V gene: TRBV5-1; D gene: TRBD2; CDR3 DNA: TGCGCCAGCAGCTTGGGGACTAGCGGTTGGGAGACCCAGTACTTC; CDR3 protein: CASSLGTSGWETQYF
clone size: many; J gene: TRBJ2-5; V gene: TRBV10-3; D gene: .; CDR3 DNA: TGTGCCACCCGGGACTCCGGGGACCAAGAGACCCAGTACTTC; CDR3 protein: CATRDSGDQETQYF
clone size: many; J gene: TRBJ2-1; V gene: TRBV20-1; D gene: TRBD2; CDR3 DNA: TGCAGTGCTATGGGGGTGCTAGCGGGAATGATTGATGAGCAGTTCTTC; CDR3 protein: CSAMGVLAGMIDEQFF
clone size: .; J gene: TRBJ2-7; V gene: TRBV28; D gene: TRBD2; CDR3 DNA: TGTGCCAGCAGAACAACTAGCGGGAGGTCCCACGAGCAGTACTTC; CDR3 protein: CASRTTSGRSHEQYF
clone size: many; J gene: TRBJ1-2; V gene: TRBV18; D gene: TRBD1; CDR3 DNA: TGTGCCAGCTCACCGACAGGGGAGGACTATGGCTACACCTTC; CDR3 protein: CASSPTGEDYGYTF
clone size: many; J gene: TRBJ2-4; V gene: TRBV20-1; D gene: .; CDR3 DNA: TGCAGTGCTAGAGGGGTTGCCAAAAACATTCAGTACTTC; CDR3 protein: CSARGVAKNIQYF
clone size: many; J gene: TRBJ2-5; V gene: TRBV12-3/TRBV12-4; D gene: .; CDR3 DNA: TGTGCCAGCAGTTTAGATCGGGGACACGAGACCCAGTACTTC; CDR3 protein: CASSLDRGHETQYF
clone size: many; J gene: TRBJ2-2; V gene: TRBV6-5; D gene: .; CDR3 DNA: TGTGCCAGCAGTTATTGGGGGGCTGGCCCCGGGGAGCTGTTTTTT; CDR3 protein: CASSYWGAGPGELFF
clone size: .; J gene: TRBJ2-2; V gene: TRBV12-3/TRBV12-4; D gene: .; CDR3 DNA: TGTGCCAGCAGTTTTGATGCAGCCGTGGCCGGGGAGCTGTTTTTT; CDR3 protein: CASSFDAAVAGELFF
clone size: .; J gene: TRBJ2-5; V gene: TRBV6-1; D gene: .; CDR3 DNA: TGTGCCAGCAGGCAGGGTCGGGTGCCGGGAGAGACCCAGTACTTC; CDR3 protein: CASRQGRVPGETQYF
clone size: many; J gene: TRBJ1-6; V gene: TRBV2; D gene: TRBD1; CDR3 DNA: TGTGCCAGCACCGGGACAGAACATAATTCACCCCTCCACTTT; CDR3 protein: CASTGTEHNSPLHF